This T cell receptor beta chain was observed in a study of T cells in Graves' hyperthyroidism and ophthalmopathy. TCR beta CDR3 regions were amplified from RNA transcripts. With the HTBI primer set, the TCR CDR3 went through a first round of RT-PCR. MiXCR, applied by TCRdb to the multiplex PCR reads, yields one record per CDR3 protein. The sample includes about 560,000 distinct CDR3 sequences, approximately 14% of them seen just once. Germline CDR1 MNHEY, CDR2 SMNVEV (reference sequence). There are 14 residues in the CDR3. V shed 6 bases and J shed 9 bases, with 18 bases lying between them. At least ten counts were recorded for this clonotype.

Sequenced sample: blood. This chain uses TRBV27 with TRBJ2-1, with D perhaps matching TRBD2 (6 bases). This TCR was recovered from a middle-aged woman with Graves' hyperthyroidism. The CDR3 sequence: CASRANAGRPEQFF. The CDR3 bases are TGTGCCAGCAGAGCAAACGCGGGACGGCCTGAGCAGTTCTTC.